The rows below give T cell receptor beta chains drawn from one sample of a study of blood T cell repertoires in COVID-19. Produced via immunoSEQ multiplex PCR; TCRdb's table is partial and in-frame only. The data contain over 120,000 clones, 60% to 80% of them singletons. Material: PBMCs or T cells enriched from blood (not recorded which). All receptors derive from a woman in her forties or fifties who had recovered from COVID-19. Each CDR3 is given with its conserved first and last residue. Fields, in order: J gene, D gene, clone size, V gene, CDR3 protein, CDR3 DNA. D genes are given only for firm matches. Rows give clone size only sometimes, using once, few, many, or a class for an expanded clone.

TRBJ2-3 | TRBD2 | - | TRBV4-1 | CASSQASGGPRDTQYF | TGCGCCAGCAGCCAAGCTAGCGGGGGCCCACGGGATACGCAGTATTTT
TRBJ1-1 | TRBD1 | - | TRBV3-1/TRBV3-2 | CASSQDYRDSRPNTEAFF | TGTGCCAGCAGCCAAGATTACCGGGACAGCAGACCCAACACTGAAGCTTTCTTT
TRBJ2-3 | - | - | TRBV9 | CASSPDLDSGTDTQYF | TGTGCCAGCAGCCCCGACCTGGATAGCGGTACAGATACGCAGTATTTT
TRBJ1-1 | - | few | TRBV5-1 | CASSFRRDTEAFF | TGCGCCAGCAGCTTTAGGCGGGACACTGAAGCTTTCTTT
TRBJ1-6 | TRBD1 | - | TRBV11-1 | CASSSDRDSPLHF | TGTGCCAGCAGCTCGGACAGGGATTCACCCCTCCACTTT
TRBJ1-3 | TRBD1 | - | TRBV2 | CASSDDRAFGNTIYF | TGTGCCAGCAGTGACGACAGGGCCTTTGGAAACACCATATATTTT
TRBJ1-5 | - | - | TRBV19 | CASSASGVSNQPQHF | TGTGCCAGTAGTGCATCAGGGGTTAGCAATCAGCCCCAGCATTTT
TRBJ1-3 | - | few | TRBV4-1 | CASSLKRGPAGNTIYF | TGCGCCAGCAGCCTCAAGCGAGGTCCGGCTGGAAACACCATATATTTT
TRBJ1-2 | - | - | TRBV19 | CASTPTRGTNYGYTF | TGTGCCAGTACTCCCACGCGGGGGACTAACTATGGCTACACCTTC
TRBJ2-3 | - | - | TRBV16 | CASSLGAQPTDTQYF | TGTGCCAGCAGCTTAGGGGCGCAGCCCACAGATACGCAGTATTTT
TRBJ1-5 | - | - | TRBV6-5 | CASSPGQSNQPQHF | TGTGCCAGCTCCCCCGGACAGAGCAATCAGCCCCAGCATTTT